The next 7 T cell receptor beta chains were all read from a single sample in a study of human T cells and chemical hapten exposure. The sample's time point: pre-sensitization, week 0. Treatment described: therapeutic diphenylcyclopropenone sensitization with weekly scalp DPC. TCRdb ran MiXCR on the RACE reads and lists one entry per CDR3 protein. The data show over 300,000 distinct CDR3 sequences, with about 5.1% seen just once and 2.5% to 3% held by the top ten. The material sequenced was whole blood, taken in connection with sensitization to the hapten diphenylcyclopropenone (DPC). These receptor sequences come from a woman aged 45-65 years with alopecia areata. Some clones in this sample may be carry-over from other donors' samples.

In this sample, this clonotype turned up many times. This chain connects TRBV29-1 to TRBJ2-5, with no clear D. With 2 bases removed from V and 4 bases from J, the gap between germline ends came to 8 bases. CDR3 length: 12 residues. Germline V gene data show CDR1 as SQVTM and CDR2 as ANQGSEA. CDR3 protein: CSVELAGETQYF. The CDR3 DNA reads TGCAGCGTTGAATTGGCCGGAGAGACCCAGTACTTC.

The chain carries TRBV7-2 and TRBJ2-5, with 9 nucleotides matching TRBD1. Germline V CDR1 and CDR2: SGHTA, FQGNSA. J lost 1 base, V lost 4 bases, and 7 bases had no gene match. This CDR3 has 16 residues. The CDR3 region has the DNA TGTGCCAGCAGCTCTAGGGGACAGGGCTTCCAAGAGACCCAGTACTTC. Translated: CASSSRGQGFQETQYF. The full variable domain, completed using reference TRBV7-2 and TRBJ2-5, is GAGVSQSPSNKVTEKGKDVELRCDPISGHTALYWYRQSLGQGLEFLIYFQGNSAPDKSGLPSDRFSAERTGGSVSTLTIQRTQQEDSAVYLCASSSRGQGFQETQYFGPGTRLLVL.

The V call is TRBV20-1, the J call TRBJ1-3, with no clear D. The CDR3 has 15 residues. The germline CDR1 and CDR2 sequences are DFQATT and SNEGSKA (reference sequence). Trimming took 2 bases from V and 5 from J, leaving 16 bases between them. The CDR3 DNA sequence: TGCAGTGCTAGACCCCGGAAGGGTTCAAGAAACACCATATATTTT. It codes for CSARPRKGSRNTIYF.

This clonotype was seen a handful of times. The V call is TRBV21-1, the J call TRBJ2-2; no DNA check was done on the table's D call, TRBD1. TRBV21-1 is deemed a pseudogene. The CDR3 spans 16 residues. The CDR3 loop is CASNCTDRVFTGELFF. The CDR3 DNA follows: TGTGCCAGCAACTGCACGGACAGGGTCTTCACCGGGGAGCTGTTTTTT.

This clonotype was detected only a few times. This chain links TRBV10-2 with TRBJ2-1; unclear D gene. From germline, CDR1 is WSHSY and CDR2 SAAADI. V was shortened by 6 bases and J by 5 bases, with 11 bases between the two germline ends. The CDR3 runs 13 residues. The CDR3 is CASSKDVHNEQFF. DNA of the CDR3: TGCGCCAGCAGCAAAGACGTCCACAATGAGCAGTTCTTC.

The chain is built from TRBV20-1 and TRBJ2-1, with 9 bases aligning to TRBD2. The CDR3 consists of 16 residues. Germline V CDR1 and CDR2: DFQATT, SNEGSKA (reference sequence). Trimming cost V 0 bases and J 3 bases; bases outside gene matches: 6. The CDR3 region is CSAREGAGGIYNEQFF. In DNA form, the CDR3 reads TGCAGTGCTAGAGAGGGGGCGGGAGGGATCTACAATGAGCAGTTCTTC.

In its sample, this clonotype was seen many times. The chain uses TRBV7-9 and TRBJ2-7; 8 positions match TRBD2. V was clipped by 8 bases and J by 1 base; unmatched bases: 7. Germline V gene data show CDR1 as SEHNR and CDR2 as FQNEAQ (reference sequence). CDR3 size: 14 residues. CDR3: CASQTSAKSYEQYF. The CDR3 DNA is TGTGCCAGCCAGACTAGCGCCAAGTCCTACGAGCAGTACTTC.